The sequence of this TCR beta chain was determined in a study of beta chain features in type 1 diabetes. Study summary: All samples yielded 85 million to 130 million examined sorted cells. General study findings and limits: Any role of HLA type in TCRB rearrangement remained unresolved here. Naive, central memory and Treg TCRB repertoires appeared more alike in patients than in healthy donors.

This CDR3 region has 14 residues. The V gene's germline CDR1 is LGHNA and CDR2 YNFKEQ. Losses at the gene ends were 1 base for V and 3 bases for J; bases not matched to a gene: 1. This clone turned up a few times. The antigen is unknown. The sequenced template was cDNA made from the entire isolated RNA. This table comes from immunoSEQ multiplex PCR, and its TCRdb copy is limited to in-frame clones, with some not included. The repertoire has 140,000 or so clones, about a tenth of them found once; the top ten carry 0.6% to 0.8%. The receptor was isolated from a man younger than 35 in good health. V gene TRBV4-2 combines with J gene TRBJ2-7; 9 bases map to TRBD1. The material sequenced was central memory CD4+ T cells from blood. CDR3 nucleotide sequence: TGTGCCAGCAGCCAAGGGACAGGGGTCTACGAGCAGTACTTC. This sequence encodes CASSQGTGVYEQYF.